The entry below gives a single T cell receptor beta chain sequence along with its context. Its matching antigen is unknown. This record belongs to a study of cytomegalovirus exposure and HLA in healthy donors. Study-wide background: It was reported in a later analysis that the 95 to 150 validation repertoires used the same platform as the 500 to 700 first-cohort repertoires.

The study's findings and limits: For cytomegalovirus status, the classifier reportedly gave diagnoses with high specificity and sensitivity. Most TCRs appeared rarely, but some public TCRs recurred in many donors.

Produced via immunoSEQ multiplex PCR; TCRdb's table is partial and in-frame only. The table includes about 110,000 clones, roughly 90% detected once. While the first cohort had fewer than 850 subjects, the donors belonged to the separate validation cohort of 120 subjects. J gave up 6 bases and V 5 bases, and 12 bases lay outside the gene matches. Germline V CDR1 and CDR2: MGHDK, SYGVNS. CDR3 size: 17 residues. The sample consisted of PBMCs. V and J are TRBV25-1 and TRBJ2-3, with 12 bases fitting TRBD2. The clonotype originates from a woman younger than 30 in good health and CMV-seropositive. This CDR3 is CASSSTLLAGGWDTQYF. In DNA form, the CDR3 reads TGTGCCAGCAGTTCTACCCTACTAGCGGGGGGATGGGATACGCAGTATTTT.